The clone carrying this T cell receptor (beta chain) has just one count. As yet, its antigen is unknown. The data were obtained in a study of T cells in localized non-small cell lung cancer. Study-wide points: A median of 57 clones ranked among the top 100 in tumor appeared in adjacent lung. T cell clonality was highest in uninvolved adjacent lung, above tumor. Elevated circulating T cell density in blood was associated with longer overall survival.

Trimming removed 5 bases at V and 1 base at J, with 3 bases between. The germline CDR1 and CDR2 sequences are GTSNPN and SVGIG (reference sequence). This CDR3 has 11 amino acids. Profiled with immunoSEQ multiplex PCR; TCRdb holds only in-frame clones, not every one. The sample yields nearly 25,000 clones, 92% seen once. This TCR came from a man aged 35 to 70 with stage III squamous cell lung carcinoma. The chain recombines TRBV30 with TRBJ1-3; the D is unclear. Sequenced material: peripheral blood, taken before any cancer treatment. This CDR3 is CAWESGNTIYF. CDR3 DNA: TGTGCCTGGGAATCTGGAAACACCATATATTTT.